A selection of T cell receptor beta chains follows, all from one sample in a study of identical twins. TCRdb independently ran MiXCR on the 5' RACE reads; one entry per CDR3 protein. The table includes 350,000 or so distinct CDR3 sequences, about 12% detected once. These data were also filed under a second study, of yellow fever vaccine responses in identical twins.

The sample taken for sequencing was CD8+ T cells sorted from blood. Receptors were obtained from a woman aged 18-29 years in good health. Each CDR3 is given with its conserved first and last residue. Fields, in order: clone size, D gene, J gene, V gene, CDR3 protein. A D gene is named only where the DNA matches it firmly. A clone size is listed for some rows: how often the clone was seen (once, few, many), or a class if it is expanded.

abundance: few
d_gene: .
j_gene: TRBJ1-2
v_gene: TRBV29-1
CDR3aa: CSVEQDPVPYSNYGYTF

abundance: few
d_gene: TRBD2
j_gene: TRBJ2-1
v_gene: TRBV4-1
CDR3aa: CASRRGGSSSGNYNEQFF

abundance: few
d_gene: .
j_gene: TRBJ2-7
v_gene: TRBV7-9
CDR3aa: CASSIVGGGSEQYF

abundance: .
d_gene: .
j_gene: TRBJ1-1
v_gene: TRBV11-2
CDR3aa: CASSLDPRETTEAFF

abundance: many
d_gene: .
j_gene: TRBJ2-1
v_gene: TRBV6-5
CDR3aa: CASSYGTGTYNEQFF

abundance: .
d_gene: .
j_gene: TRBJ2-3
v_gene: TRBV7-9
CDR3aa: CASSLAVFTDTQYF

abundance: many
d_gene: .
j_gene: TRBJ1-3
v_gene: TRBV6-5
CDR3aa: CASSYGGGNTIYF

abundance: few
d_gene: .
j_gene: TRBJ2-3
v_gene: TRBV7-6
CDR3aa: CASSLVAGENTDTQYF

abundance: few
d_gene: .
j_gene: TRBJ2-5
v_gene: TRBV7-9
CDR3aa: CASSLGFGGFQETQYF

abundance: .
d_gene: TRBD1
j_gene: TRBJ1-5
v_gene: TRBV6-1
CDR3aa: CASSVQGVNQPQHF

abundance: few
d_gene: .
j_gene: TRBJ2-2
v_gene: TRBV3-1
CDR3aa: CASSQGLGELFF

abundance: .
d_gene: .
j_gene: TRBJ1-1
v_gene: TRBV27
CDR3aa: CASSFRAGPNTEAFF

abundance: .
d_gene: TRBD2
j_gene: TRBJ2-7
v_gene: TRBV14
CDR3aa: CASMGLAGGPAYEQYF

abundance: few
d_gene: TRBD2
j_gene: TRBJ2-7
v_gene: TRBV7-8
CDR3aa: CASSLGVAGESYEQYF

abundance: many
d_gene: .
j_gene: TRBJ2-1
v_gene: TRBV27
CDR3aa: CASRSGGHYYNEQFF

abundance: few
d_gene: TRBD2
j_gene: TRBJ2-1
v_gene: TRBV28
CDR3aa: CASSTPIAGGTHYNEQFF

abundance: many
d_gene: TRBD1
j_gene: TRBJ1-3
v_gene: TRBV4-1
CDR3aa: CASSRRDRDSGNTIYF

abundance: .
d_gene: TRBD2
j_gene: TRBJ2-7
v_gene: TRBV6-5
CDR3aa: CASSYLAASGTPLSYEQYF

abundance: .
d_gene: .
j_gene: TRBJ2-3
v_gene: TRBV4-1
CDR3aa: CAAAKEGVEDTQYF

abundance: many
d_gene: TRBD1
j_gene: TRBJ1-1
v_gene: TRBV29-1
CDR3aa: CSVDPGQGFDTEAFF

abundance: .
d_gene: TRBD2
j_gene: TRBJ2-7
v_gene: TRBV3-1
CDR3aa: CASSPTRGGNEQYF

abundance: few
d_gene: .
j_gene: TRBJ2-1
v_gene: TRBV7-9
CDR3aa: CASSPTRGDYNEQFF

abundance: many
d_gene: TRBD2
j_gene: TRBJ2-5
v_gene: TRBV12-3/TRBV12-4
CDR3aa: CASSSSTGGSIETQYF

abundance: few
d_gene: TRBD2
j_gene: TRBJ2-5
v_gene: TRBV28
CDR3aa: CASQPGLAGEETQYF

abundance: .
d_gene: .
j_gene: TRBJ2-2
v_gene: TRBV10-1
CDR3aa: CASSESFGQGPGELFF

abundance: .
d_gene: .
j_gene: TRBJ2-5
v_gene: TRBV20-1
CDR3aa: CSAPRGWGETQYF

abundance: many
d_gene: TRBD1
j_gene: TRBJ2-2
v_gene: TRBV20-1
CDR3aa: CSAEPQGANTGELFF

abundance: few
d_gene: .
j_gene: TRBJ2-5
v_gene: TRBV9
CDR3aa: CASSVADWAQETQYF

abundance: .
d_gene: .
j_gene: TRBJ2-3
v_gene: TRBV7-8
CDR3aa: CASSLGVGDTDTQYF

abundance: .
d_gene: .
j_gene: TRBJ2-3
v_gene: TRBV20-1
CDR3aa: CSAKHGPIEDTQYF

abundance: .
d_gene: .
j_gene: TRBJ2-7
v_gene: TRBV11-3
CDR3aa: CASSLPGRTYEQYF

abundance: many
d_gene: .
j_gene: TRBJ2-1
v_gene: TRBV12-3/TRBV12-4
CDR3aa: CASTPTGQNEQFF

abundance: few
d_gene: .
j_gene: TRBJ2-1
v_gene: TRBV13
CDR3aa: CASSLVSSFGVAYNEQFF

abundance: .
d_gene: .
j_gene: TRBJ1-4
v_gene: TRBV5-1
CDR3aa: CASSFTATNEKLFF

abundance: few
d_gene: TRBD2
j_gene: TRBJ2-5
v_gene: TRBV20-1
CDR3aa: CSAPGLVETQYF

abundance: few
d_gene: TRBD2
j_gene: TRBJ2-1
v_gene: TRBV12-3/TRBV12-4
CDR3aa: CASWVRAGTSGGSPYNEQFF

abundance: .
d_gene: .
j_gene: TRBJ1-5
v_gene: TRBV5-5
CDR3aa: CASSFFGVGQPQHF

abundance: .
d_gene: .
j_gene: TRBJ1-6
v_gene: TRBV21-1
CDR3aa: CASMGQRNSPLHF

abundance: many
d_gene: TRBD2
j_gene: TRBJ2-4
v_gene: TRBV12-3/TRBV12-4
CDR3aa: CASSAVWGRVAKNIQYF

abundance: few
d_gene: .
j_gene: TRBJ2-5
v_gene: TRBV7-3
CDR3aa: CASSATTTGETQYF

abundance: few
d_gene: .
j_gene: TRBJ2-5
v_gene: TRBV3-1
CDR3aa: CASSQESRETQYF

abundance: .
d_gene: .
j_gene: TRBJ2-4
v_gene: TRBV7-9
CDR3aa: CASSPPTLAKNIQYF

abundance: .
d_gene: TRBD1
j_gene: TRBJ2-3
v_gene: TRBV3-1
CDR3aa: CASSQDRETGPQDTQYF

abundance: few
d_gene: TRBD1
j_gene: TRBJ2-1
v_gene: TRBV20-1
CDR3aa: CSAEGQGVPVVYNEQFF

abundance: few
d_gene: .
j_gene: TRBJ2-1
v_gene: TRBV10-2
CDR3aa: CASSEGFPEQFF

abundance: .
d_gene: TRBD2
j_gene: TRBJ2-1
v_gene: TRBV18
CDR3aa: CASSQGLAGRSPSYNEQFF

abundance: few
d_gene: TRBD1
j_gene: TRBJ1-5
v_gene: TRBV11-2
CDR3aa: CASSFSGTGGHQPQHF

abundance: few
d_gene: .
j_gene: TRBJ2-1
v_gene: TRBV7-6
CDR3aa: CASSLSHPYNEQFF